Below, 27 T cell receptor beta chains from the same sample are listed, as sequenced in a study of blood T cell repertoires in COVID-19. Assay: immunoSEQ multiplex PCR; the TCRdb copy retains only in-frame clones and omits some. The repertoire holds about 120,000 clones, with 70% to 90% as singletons. The sample taken for sequencing was peripheral blood. These receptors all stem from a human donor in a cohort sampled during active COVID-19.

J is TRBJ2-7 and V is TRBV5-4; TRBD1 is a possible D gene (5 bases). Germline V lookup: CDR1 SGHNT, CDR2 YYREEE (reference sequence). This CDR3 contains 15 residues. Trimming shortened V by 0 bases and J by 0 bases, and 10 bases separated the two germline ends. This chain's CDR3 is CASSLGAGRSYEQYF. The DNA for the CDR3 is TGTGCCAGCAGCTTGGGGGCAGGGCGCTCCTACGAGCAGTACTTC.

The chain joins TRBV4-1 to TRBJ2-3; D gene ambiguous. CDR3 size: 15 residues. V dropped 1 base and J dropped 1 base, with 9 bases sitting between them. Germline CDR1 is MGHRA and CDR2 is YSYEKL. DNA for the CDR3: TGCGCCAGCAGCCAAGCCTTTACGGGCACAGATACGCAGTATTTT. This sequence encodes CASSQAFTGTDTQYF.

The gene calls are TRBV30 and TRBJ2-7, with 9 positions matching TRBD1. Germline CDR1 and CDR2: GTSNPN and SVGIG (reference sequence). The CDR3 has 14 residues. V shed 5 bases and J 0 bases; nucleotides not matched to a gene: 5. The DNA for the CDR3 is TGTGCCTGGGGGACAGGGCAAGCCTCCTACGAGCAGTACTTC. This gives the protein CAWGTGQASYEQYF.

The V call is TRBV28, the J call TRBJ1-2; 7 bases agree with TRBD1. The CDR3 runs 15 residues. The junction had 11 bases not matched to a gene; V was cut back by 5 bases and J by 5 bases. CDR1 MDHEN and CDR2 SYDVKM come from the germline V gene. CDR3 in amino acids: CASSQLGGTDYGYTF. The CDR3 DNA follows: TGTGCCAGCAGTCAATTAGGAGGGACAGATTATGGCTACACCTTC.

V usage is TRBV7-6 and J usage is TRBJ2-1, with TRBD2 matching 9 bases. Per germline, CDR1 SGHVS and CDR2 FNYEAQ. V trimming: 6 bases; J trimming: 4 bases; junction bases outside the gene matches: 10. The CDR3 is 16 amino acids. CDR3 DNA sequence: TGTGCCAGCAGTTCTGCGGGAGGGCCGGGTTACAATGAGCAGTTCTTC. It encodes CASSSAGGPGYNEQFF.

The chain combines TRBV7-6 with TRBJ1-3, with 10 bases aligning to TRBD1. There are 15 residues in the CDR3. CDR1 is SGHVS, CDR2 FNYEAQ, per germline. The ends lost 2 bases at V and 5 bases at J; junction bases unmatched: 3. CDR3 amino acids: CASSLRTGGRNTIYF. CDR3 bases: TGTGCCAGCAGCTTAAGGACAGGGGGAAGAAACACCATATATTTT.

As DNA, the CDR3 is TGCGCCAGCTCCCTAGTGTACAATGAGCAGTTCTTC. It specifies CASSLVYNEQFF. This chain uses TRBV4-1 with TRBJ2-1, with unresolved D. Deletions cut 8 bases from V and 4 bases from J, with 9 bases between. This CDR3 contains 12 residues. CDR1 is MGHRA and CDR2 is YSYEKL in the germline V gene.

The chain recombines TRBV24-1 with TRBJ1-2, with D uncertain. The CDR3 has 14 amino acids. With 9 bases removed from V and 6 bases from J, the gap between germline ends came to 19 bases. CDR1 KGHDR and CDR2 SFDVKD come from the germline V gene. The CDR3 loop is CATPTLPGIDGYTF. CDR3 DNA: TGTGCCACCCCCACCCTGCCGGGGATCGATGGCTACACCTTC.

This sequence joins TRBV29-1 and TRBJ2-1; 8 bases are shared with TRBD2. Germline assignment: CDR1 SQVTM and CDR2 ANQGSEA. The CDR3 runs to 14 residues. The V gene end was trimmed by 6 bases and the J gene end by 4 bases; junction bases not matched to a gene: 8. This CDR3 is CSVAGTRYYNEQFF. In DNA form, the CDR3 reads TGCAGCGTCGCCGGGACTAGATATTACAATGAGCAGTTCTTC.

This clone was picked up a small number of times. V gene TRBV7-9 combines with J gene TRBJ1-2; 7 bases are a match to TRBD1. The CDR3 runs 16 residues. Germline CDR1 SEHNR, CDR2 FQNEAQ (reference sequence). After removal of 5 bases from V and 4 bases from J, the junction contained 13 bases not matched to a gene. DNA for the CDR3: TGTGCCAGCAGCCGACCTACAGGGGAAGGAGGCTATGGCTACACCTTC. Its protein is CASSRPTGEGGYGYTF.

The J gene is TRBJ2-5, the V gene TRBV15; the D gene is possibly TRBD2 (5 bases). V lost 1 base and J 4 bases, leaving 10 bases between the germline ends. This CDR3 contains 14 residues. Germline V lookup: CDR1 LNHNV, CDR2 YYDKDF (reference sequence). CDR3 DNA: TGTGCCACCAGCAGAGTGGGAGCAGGAGAGACCCAGTACTTC. It is translated as CATSRVGAGETQYF.

The CDR3 region is CASSRNYGTYTGELFF. CDR3 in DNA: TGTGCCAGCAGCCGGAACTACGGGACATACACCGGGGAGCTGTTTTTT. The chain joins TRBV5-5 to TRBJ2-2; D is perhaps TRBD1 (6 bases). CDR1 is SGHKS and CDR2 is YYEKEE in the germline V gene (reference sequence). Deletions cut 4 bases from V and 3 bases from J, with 16 bases between. The CDR3 consists of 16 residues.

This clone has just one count. The chain links TRBV7-9 to TRBJ2-3, with unresolved D. Germline V CDR1 and CDR2: SEHNR, FQNEAQ (reference sequence). The CDR3 spans 16 residues. The V end was cut by 3 bases, the J end by 0 bases, with 13 bases between. CDR3 sequence (DNA): TGTGCCAGCAGCTTGCCGCGGAGTACTAGCACAGATACGCAGTATTTT. Its protein product is CASSLPRSTSTDTQYF.

The chain links TRBV19 to TRBJ2-3; perhaps TRBD1 as D (5 bases). The V gene's germline CDR1 is LNHDA and CDR2 SQIVND (reference sequence). V was cut by 3 bases and J by 5 bases, with 12 bases left in between. The CDR3 consists of 14 residues. The CDR3 nucleotides are TGTGCCAGTAGTATCTTTGGGGCCGAAGATACGCAGTATTTT. Protein: CASSIFGAEDTQYF.

The chain combines TRBV2 with TRBJ1-5, with D unresolved. The CDR3 extends over 12 amino acids. The V end was cut by 6 bases, the J end by 4 bases, with 7 bases between. In germline, CDR1 is SNHLY, CDR2 FYNNEI. The CDR3 DNA reads TGTGCCAGCAGCGCGGGGAATCAGCCCCAGCATTTT. It translates to CASSAGNQPQHF. Complete variable domain (other parts from reference TRBV2 and TRBJ1-5): EPEVTQTPSHQVTQMGQEVILRCVPISNHLYFYWYRQILGQKVEFLVSFYNNEISEKSEIFDDQFSVERPDGSNFTLKIRSTKLEDSAMYFCASSAGNQPQHFGDGTRLSIL.

The gene calls are TRBV19 and TRBJ2-2, with 8 positions matching TRBD1. The CDR3 has 15 amino acids. V gave up 3 bases and J gave up 2 bases; unmatched junction bases: 2. In germline, CDR1 is LNHDA, CDR2 SQIVND (reference sequence). The CDR3 protein is CASSIQGANTGELFF. DNA for the CDR3: TGTGCCAGTAGTATCCAGGGGGCCAACACCGGGGAGCTGTTTTTT.

The chain employs TRBV19 and TRBJ2-3; D is perhaps TRBD1 (6 bases). Germline assignment: CDR1 LNHDA and CDR2 SQIVND (reference sequence). Trimming shortened V by 6 bases and J by 1 base, and 8 bases separated the two germline ends. The CDR3 runs to 13 residues. CDR3 nucleotides: TGTGCCAGTAGGGACAGACGCACAGATACGCAGTATTTT. This translates into CASRDRRTDTQYF.

This clone was seen only once. The CDR3 DNA sequence: TGTGCCAGCGGAACCGGGACAGCCGCCTACGAGCAGTACTTC. Its translation is CASGTGTAAYEQYF. V is TRBV6-5 and J is TRBJ2-7, with TRBD1 identical over 7 bases. Germline V lookup: CDR1 MNHEY, CDR2 SVGAGI. The CDR3 totals 14 residues. Losses at the gene ends were 8 bases for V and 2 bases for J; bases not matched to a gene: 9.

The chain is built from TRBV7-6 and TRBJ2-6, with TRBD1 matching 7 bases. V was clipped by 2 bases and J by 0 bases; unmatched bases: 16. The CDR3 consists of 21 residues. The V gene's germline CDR1 is SGHVS and CDR2 FNYEAQ. CDR3 amino acids: CASSLPLKTGPKNSGANVLTF. CDR3 DNA sequence: TGTGCCAGCAGCTTACCCCTCAAGACAGGGCCTAAGAACTCTGGGGCCAACGTCCTGACTTTC. Full variable domain (outside the CDR3, taken from reference TRBV7-6 and TRBJ2-6): GAGVSQSPRYKVTKRGQDVALRCDPISGHVSLYWYRQALGQGPEFLTYFNYEAQQDKSGLPNDRFSAERPEGSISTLTIQRTEQRDSAMYRCASSLPLKTGPKNSGANVLTFGAGSRLTVL.

This sequence joins TRBV9 and TRBJ2-2; the D is unclear. Trimming pared 0 bases from V and 4 bases from J, leaving 10 bases between. The CDR3 covers 15 residues. Germline V gene data show CDR1 as SGDLS and CDR2 as YYNGEE. The CDR3 loop is CASSVDQVFTGELFF. DNA of the CDR3: TGTGCCAGCAGCGTAGACCAGGTGTTCACCGGGGAGCTGTTTTTT.

The rearrangement joins TRBV14 to TRBJ1-2; 9 bases align to TRBD1. This CDR3 is 13 amino acids long. Germline trimming cut 5 bases from V and 2 bases from J; bases unmatched to any gene: 0. Per germline, CDR1 SGHDN and CDR2 FVKESK. CDR3 nucleotide sequence: TGTGCCAGCAGCGGACAGGGGAACTATGGCTACACCTTC. It specifies CASSGQGNYGYTF.

Only one count was recorded for this clone. The V call is TRBV5-1, the J call TRBJ2-5; perhaps TRBD1 as D (6 bases). The germline V and J ends were trimmed by 1 base and 1 base, with 8 bases remaining between them. The CDR3 runs to 14 residues. CDR1 and CDR2 (germline): SGHRS, YFSETQ. CDR3 sequence reads: CASSLRTVQETQYF. The CDR3, as DNA: TGCGCCAGCAGCTTGAGGACAGTCCAAGAGACCCAGTACTTC.

The chain employs TRBV5-4 and TRBJ2-5; weak D call: TRBD1 (7 bases). V lost 1 base and J 4 bases, leaving 17 bases between the germline ends. The CDR3 is made up of 16 amino acids. Germline V lookup: CDR1 SGHNT, CDR2 YYREEE (reference sequence). The CDR3 DNA reads TGTGCCAGCAGCTTGCCCGGCAGGGGGGCCCGAGAGACCCAGTACTTC. Translated, it gives CASSLPGRGARETQYF.

This chain joins TRBV6-2 or TRBV6-3 and TRBJ1-6; D remains unclear. The CDR3 extends over 15 amino acids. V was trimmed by 10 bases and J by 6 bases, leaving 19 bases between them. Germline values: CDR1 MNHEY, CDR2 SVGEGT. Written as DNA, the CDR3 is TGTGCCACCTGTTACCGAAAATTCGGTAATTCACCCCTCCACTTT. Protein sequence: CATCYRKFGNSPLHF.

The gene calls are TRBV5-8 and TRBJ2-2, with unresolved D. The CDR3 runs to 13 residues. CDR1 is SGHTS and CDR2 is YDEGEE in the germline V gene. V lost 6 bases, J lost 7 bases, and 13 bases lay in between. The CDR3 here is CASKRGPLGELFF. CDR3 DNA sequence: TGTGCCAGCAAGCGAGGTCCCCTCGGGGAGCTGTTTTTT.

The V and J genes are TRBV5-1 and TRBJ2-2; 9 nucleotides match TRBD1. In germline, CDR1 is SGHRS, CDR2 YFSETQ. The CDR3 is 14 residues long. V was pared by 4 bases and J by 3 bases, with 1 base of the junction left unmatched. CDR3 residues: CASSRQGDTGELFF. As DNA, the CDR3 is TGCGCCAGCAGCAGACAGGGGGACACCGGGGAGCTGTTTTTT.

This chain links TRBV29-1 with TRBJ1-1, with D perhaps TRBD1 (6 bases). Germline V gives CDR1 SQVTM, CDR2 ANQGSEA. The CDR3 consists of 11 residues. V was cut by 6 bases and J by 5 bases, with 10 bases left in between. The CDR3, as DNA: TGCAGCGTGGCAACAGGGACTGAAGCTTTCTTT. Residues: CSVATGTEAFF.